These 4 T cell receptor beta chains were sequenced from one sample in a study of cytomegalovirus exposure and HLA in healthy donors. The PCR employed 60 Vbeta primers together with 13 Jbeta primers. Measured with immunoSEQ multiplex PCR; TCRdb has only the in-frame clones, and not every one. The sample has roughly 140,000 clones; roughly 85% are singletons. The sequenced sample consisted of PBMCs. The receptors derive from a woman in her late teens or twenties in good health and CMV-seronegative.

The rearrangement uses TRBV27 and TRBJ2-7, with a possible D match to TRBD1 (6 bases). The V and J ends lost 5 bases and 3 bases respectively, with 20 bases between them. This CDR3 spans 16 amino acids. CDR1 and CDR2 from the germline V gene are MNHEY and SMNVEV (reference sequence). The CDR3, as DNA: TGTGCCAGCAGTCTCACCCTGGTGACAGGCTACTACGAGCAGTACTTC. As protein: CASSLTLVTGYYEQYF.

Comments on this clone: Other nucleotide sequences from this sample produce the same CDR3. The chain joins TRBV28 to TRBJ2-3; tentatively, D is TRBD1 (6 bases). The CDR3 is 13 amino acids. V lost 2 bases to trimming and J lost 3 bases, with 6 bases between them. The V gene's germline CDR1 is MDHEN and CDR2 SYDVKM. CDR3 DNA sequence: TGTGCCAGCAGTTTAAGGGGGACAGATACGCAGTATTTT. Amino acid sequence: CASSLRGTDTQYF.

The chain combines TRBV5-1 with TRBJ2-5; the match to TRBD1 covers 7 bases. J was trimmed by 4 bases and V by 0 bases; bases with no gene match: 9. The CDR3 runs to 16 residues. The germline V gene encodes CDR1 SGHRS and CDR2 YFSETQ. For the CDR3, the DNA is TGCGCCAGCAGCTTGGGTGACAGGGCGTTATCAGAGACCCAGTACTTC. This codes for CASSLGDRALSETQYF.

This clone was picked up one time. The J gene is TRBJ2-7, the V gene TRBV5-1; no reliable D call. The length of the CDR3 is 16 residues. Trimming removed 5 bases from V and 0 bases from J, with 18 bases in between. Looked up from germline, CDR1 is SGHRS and CDR2 is YFSETQ. This CDR3 is CASSPRVRSSSYEQYF. The CDR3 nucleotides read TGCGCCAGCAGTCCCCGAGTGAGGTCCAGCTCCTACGAGCAGTACTTC.